This passage covers 27 T cell receptor beta chains from one sample sequenced in a study of Graves' ophthalmopathy and Graves' hyperthyroidism. TCR beta CDR3 amplification used RNA transcripts. The workflow started with a first-round RT-PCR run with HTBI primers and then moved on to a second-round multiplex PCR. TCRdb reanalysed the multiplex PCR reads using MiXCR and keeps one entry per CDR3 protein. This sample has about half a million distinct CDR3 sequences, with 13% to 15% found just once. The specimen was blood. These receptors originate from a woman aged 25 to 39 with Graves' ophthalmopathy.

Notes on this clonotype: A much bigger clone sits one base away, suggesting this may be a read error. The rearrangement links TRBV20-1 to TRBJ2-7, with D perhaps TRBD1 (6 bases). Germline assignment: CDR1 DFQATT and CDR2 SNEGSKA (reference sequence). The CDR3 is 15 residues long. The CDR3, as DNA: TGCAGTGCTAAACCACGGGACACCGTTTCCTACGGGCAGTACTTC. Its protein product is CSAKPRDTVSYGQYF.

This chain links TRBV20-1 with TRBJ2-4; TRBD2 agrees at 10 bases. Germline CDR1 and CDR2: DFQATT and SNEGSKA (reference sequence). Trimming cost V 2 bases and J 2 bases; bases outside gene matches: 9. This CDR3 is 17 amino acids long. The CDR3 is CSARWEGSGRSKNIQYF. CDR3 DNA sequence: TGCAGTGCTAGATGGGAGGGTAGCGGGAGGTCCAAAAACATTCAGTACTTC.

This clonotype was observed many times. The rearrangement joins TRBV5-1 to TRBJ2-6, with TRBD1 matching over 7 bases. CDR3 length: 20 residues. Unmatched junction bases numbered 16, after V lost 0 bases and J lost 4 bases. Germline assignment: CDR1 SGHRS and CDR2 YFSETQ. This CDR3 reads CASSLGPTGTVDTGANVLTF. Here the CDR3 DNA reads TGCGCCAGCAGCTTGGGCCCTACCGGGACAGTAGATACCGGGGCCAACGTCCTGACTTTC.

The table lists this clonotype with many counts. V and J are TRBV6-1 and TRBJ1-5, with 9 bases identical to TRBD1. The CDR3 length is 18 residues. Unmatched junction bases numbered 8, after V lost 2 bases and J lost 0 bases. In germline, CDR1 is MNHNS, CDR2 SASEGT. CDR3 loop: CASSERGQGRYSNQPQHF. The CDR3 DNA sequence: TGTGCCAGCAGTGAAAGGGGACAGGGTCGGTATAGCAATCAGCCCCAGCATTTT.

A few counts support this clonotype. The chain uses TRBV5-1 and TRBJ1-2, with 7 bases that match TRBD1. V was clipped by 6 bases and J by 4 bases; unmatched bases: 6. The CDR3 contains 13 residues. Germline assignment: CDR1 SGHRS and CDR2 YFSETQ. As DNA, the CDR3 is TGCGCCAGCACTGACAGGGAGGCCTATGGCTACACCTTC. As protein: CASTDREAYGYTF.

This clonotype has at least ten counts. This rearrangement joins TRBV27 to TRBJ1-1; D remains ambiguous. CDR3 length: 14 amino acids. The germline gives CDR1 MNHEY, CDR2 SMNVEV (reference sequence). The V end lost 6 bases, the J end lost 1 base, and 12 bases lay between the germline ends. The CDR3 spells CASSLEGQNTEAFF. Written as DNA, the CDR3 is TGTGCCAGCAGCCTGGAAGGGCAGAACACTGAAGCTTTCTTT.

This clonotype has a count of ten or more. The rearrangement uses TRBV6-1 and TRBJ1-1; 9 positions agree with TRBD1. The V segment lost 6 bases and the J segment 5 bases; nucleotides outside the gene matches: 4. The CDR3 is made up of 13 amino acids. From germline, CDR1 is MNHNS and CDR2 SASEGT. Here the CDR3 reads CASSGTGMTEAFF. CDR3 coding DNA: TGTGCCAGCAGCGGGACAGGGATGACTGAAGCTTTCTTT.

This clonotype was observed many times. The chain couples TRBV6-1 to TRBJ1-5; D uncertain. The V end lost 8 bases, the J end lost 0 bases, and 5 bases lay between the germline ends. The CDR3 has 12 amino acids. Germline CDR1 MNHNS, CDR2 SASEGT. CDR3 sequence: CASGDSNQPQHF. DNA for the CDR3: TGTGCCAGCGGGGATAGCAATCAGCCCCAGCATTTT.

The chain links TRBV7-2 to TRBJ1-1, with 7 nucleotides matching TRBD1. The CDR3 spans 12 residues. Germline values: CDR1 SGHTA, CDR2 FQGNSA. V lost 2 bases and J lost 11; bases outside the gene matches: 5. CDR3 sequence reads: CASSLQGVGAFF. In DNA, the CDR3 is TGTGCCAGCAGCTTACAGGGGGTAGGGGCTTTCTTT.

In this sample, this clonotype turned up many times. The chain has TRBV6-1 and TRBJ1-1; D unclear. Germline V lookup: CDR1 MNHNS, CDR2 SASEGT. V was trimmed by 4 bases and J by 4 bases, leaving 10 bases between them. The CDR3 extends over 13 amino acids. The CDR3 sequence is CASSASLFTEAFF. CDR3 nucleotide sequence: TGTGCCAGCAGTGCCAGCCTATTCACTGAAGCTTTCTTT.

This clonotype came up many times. The chain recombines TRBV12-3 or TRBV12-4 with TRBJ1-6, with D possibly matching TRBD1 (6 bases). V lost 5 bases to trimming and J lost 7 bases, with 15 bases between them. There are 15 residues in the CDR3. The DNA of the CDR3 is TGTGCCAGCAGTCCCACCAGGGGATGGAATTCACCCCTCCACTTT. The encoded protein is CASSPTRGWNSPLHF.

This clonotype appeared many times. This chain connects TRBV6-1 to TRBJ2-5; the D is unclear. Per the germline V gene, CDR1 is MNHNS and CDR2 is SASEGT. The CDR3 is made up of 15 amino acids. Trimming cost V 2 bases and J 2 bases, with 12 bases left between them. This chain's CDR3 is CASSEHSAGQETQYF. The CDR3 DNA is TGTGCCAGCAGTGAACATTCGGCAGGACAAGAGACCCAGTACTTC.

This clonotype was counted a few times. It may be a read error: a sequence one base away is much more abundant. The V gene is TRBV25-1, the J gene TRBJ2-7; D gene ambiguous. Germline CDR1 MGHDK, CDR2 SYGVNS. The CDR3 contains 12 residues. Trimming took off 3 bases at V and 6 bases at J, with 9 bases between the two ends. This chain's CDR3 is CASSDGSTEQYF. The CDR3 DNA reads TGTGCCAGCAGTGACGGAAGCACCGAGCAGTACTTC.

This clonotype appeared many times. The V and J genes are TRBV12-3 or TRBV12-4 and TRBJ2-7; possible D gene TRBD2, 5 bases. V was trimmed by 5 bases and J by 4 bases, leaving 15 bases between them. This CDR3 contains 14 residues. As DNA, the CDR3 is TGTGCCAGCAGTACCCCGGACTTGCCTTACGAGCAGTACTTC. It translates to CASSTPDLPYEQYF.

This clonotype came up many times. The chain employs TRBV9 and TRBJ2-7; 9 bases match TRBD1. From germline, CDR1 is SGDLS and CDR2 YYNGEE. This CDR3 is built from 13 residues. Trimming took 4 bases from V and 6 from J; bases not matched to a gene: 5. The CDR3 reads CASSRDRDTEQYF. The CDR3 DNA reads TGTGCCAGCAGCCGGGACAGGGATACCGAGCAGTACTTC.

The sample holds many counts of this clonotype. The CDR3 spells CASSYLGGASGELFF. CDR3 in DNA: TGTGCCAGCAGTTACTTAGGGGGGGCTAGCGGGGAGCTGTTTTTT. This sequence joins TRBV6-5 and TRBJ2-2, with a weak D call TRBD2 (7 bases). V was cut by 1 base and J by 7 bases, with 13 bases left in between. This CDR3 spans 15 amino acids. The germline V gene encodes CDR1 MNHEY and CDR2 SVGAGI.

The genes are TRBV12-3 or TRBV12-4 and TRBJ2-7; D unclear. The CDR3 sequence is 14 residues long. The germline V and J ends were trimmed by 3 bases and 5 bases, with 14 bases remaining between them. CDR3 loop: CASSFFPGTHEQYF. In DNA, the CDR3 is TGTGCCAGCAGTTTTTTCCCAGGCACCCACGAGCAGTACTTC.

The V and J genes are TRBV28 and TRBJ1-6, with 9 bases fitting TRBD1. This CDR3 comprises 19 residues. Germline trimming cut 4 bases from V and 0 bases from J; bases unmatched to any gene: 10. From germline, CDR1 is MDHEN and CDR2 SYDVKM. As DNA, the CDR3 is TGTGCCAGCAGTTCCCCCGGGACAGGGCCCTCCTCCTATAATTCACCCCTCCACTTT. Translating gives CASSSPGTGPSSYNSPLHF.

This clonotype was recorded at least ten times. The chain links TRBV5-1 to TRBJ2-1, with 10 bases lining up with TRBD1. The CDR3 consists of 14 residues. The trim removed 4 bases at V and 9 bases at J, leaving 7 bases unmatched. Per germline, CDR1 SGHRS and CDR2 YFSETQ. The CDR3 reads CASSQRTGGIEQFF. The CDR3 DNA sequence: TGCGCCAGCAGCCAAAGGACAGGGGGGATTGAGCAGTTCTTC.

This clonotype was seen repeatedly, ten times or more. This sequence joins TRBV28 and TRBJ2-7; D uncertain. V lost 4 bases, J lost 4 bases, and 11 bases lay in between. This CDR3 is built from 13 residues. The germline V gene encodes CDR1 MDHEN and CDR2 SYDVKM. The CDR3 sequence is CASSSPVRYEQYF. CDR3 sequence (DNA): TGTGCCAGCAGTTCACCCGTCAGATACGAGCAGTACTTC.

The table lists this clonotype with many counts. This CDR3 is CASSLTLGHNTGELFF. The CDR3 coding sequence is TGTGCCAGCAGTCTCACGCTAGGACACAACACCGGGGAGCTGTTTTTT. V gene TRBV28 combines with J gene TRBJ2-2, with a tentative D call TRBD1 (5 bases). The CDR3 extends over 16 amino acids. The germline gives CDR1 MDHEN, CDR2 SYDVKM. Deletions cut 5 bases from V and 2 bases from J, with 15 bases between.

This clonotype was seen more than once but under ten times. The chain couples TRBV6-1 to TRBJ2-5; 8 bases are shared with TRBD1. Germline V gene data show CDR1 as MNHNS and CDR2 as SASEGT. V lost 6 bases to trimming and J lost 5 bases; unmatched junction nucleotides: 8. The length of the CDR3 is 14 residues. The CDR3 spells CASSLRGRSETQYF. The CDR3 nucleotides are TGTGCCAGCAGCCTCAGGGGGCGTTCGGAGACCCAGTACTTC.

In this sample, this clonotype turned up many times. The junction and the germline gene differ at one end; a read error may be behind it. The chain uses TRBV6-1 and TRBJ2-6; D is perhaps TRBD2 (5 bases). This CDR3 has 12 residues. CDR1 MNHNS and CDR2 SASEGT come from the germline V gene. The CDR3 reads CASTRDRWVLTF. The CDR3 bases are TGCGCCAGCACCCGGGATCGGTGGGTCCTGACTTTC.

The table lists this clonotype with many counts. This rearrangement joins TRBV2 to TRBJ2-5; D is perhaps TRBD1 (6 bases). Deletions cut 9 bases from V and 4 bases from J, with 15 bases between. CDR3 length: 13 residues. Germline V CDR1 and CDR2: SNHLY, FYNNEI. CDR3: CARTRGGPETQYF. The CDR3, as DNA: TGTGCCAGAACTAGAGGGGGTCCAGAGACCCAGTACTTC.

The table lists this clonotype with many counts. J is TRBJ1-5 and V is TRBV18; D is unresolved. Trimming stripped 0 bases from V and 3 bases from J, with 6 bases between. This CDR3 comprises 14 residues. CDR1 and CDR2 from the germline V gene are KGHSH and LQKENI. This CDR3 reads CASSPPQFNQPQHF. The CDR3 DNA reads as TGTGCCAGCTCACCACCCCAGTTCAATCAGCCCCAGCATTTT.

This clonotype has a count of ten or more. The chain links TRBV28 to TRBJ1-1; TRBD1 matches at 7 bases. Per germline, CDR1 MDHEN and CDR2 SYDVKM. There are 17 residues in the CDR3. V lost 5 bases, J lost 8 bases, and 20 bases stayed unmatched. The CDR3 spells CASSPISRAGGVIEAFF. The DNA for the CDR3 is TGTGCCAGCAGTCCGATCTCCAGGGCAGGGGGGGTTATAGAAGCTTTCTTT.

The rearrangement uses TRBV3-1 and TRBJ1-3, with TRBD1 matching 8 bases. There are 16 residues in the CDR3. Per the germline V gene, CDR1 is LGHDT and CDR2 is YNNKEL (reference sequence). V dropped 6 bases and J dropped 0; count of bases not matched to a gene: 7. The CDR3 spells CASRPRQGISGNTIYF. The CDR3 DNA sequence: TGTGCCAGCAGACCGAGACAGGGGATCTCTGGAAACACCATATATTTT.